One and the same sample provided the 18 T cell receptor beta chains below, sequenced in a study of early stage breast cancer tumors (dated by TCRdb to about 2017). The library was generated by the immunoSEQ multiplex PCR assay. TCRdb took over this immuneACCESS table, retaining in-frame rearrangements with V and J assigned. Such tables are incomplete; in checked studies, under half of the missing clones stem from an unresolved V gene, and the remainder is unexplained. For this sample the table gives about 29,000 clones, of which 84% were detected only once. The ten most abundant clones make up 9% to 9.5% of the sample. Sequencing used blood. These receptors all stem from a person aged 45 to 59 with breast cancer.

V usage is TRBV18 and J usage is TRBJ2-3, with 7 bases fitting TRBD1. This CDR3 spans 16 amino acids. The junction had 9 bases not matched to a gene; V was cut back by 3 bases and J by 3 bases. Germline values: CDR1 KGHSH, CDR2 LQKENI. The DNA of the CDR3 is TGTGCCAGCTCACCGACGGGACAGCCAAGAACAGATACGCAGTATTTT. Translating gives CASSPTGQPRTDTQYF.

The genes are TRBV28 and TRBJ1-5, with D unclear. The germline CDR1 and CDR2 sequences are MDHEN and SYDVKM. Trimming removed 10 bases at V and 2 bases at J, with 18 bases between. The CDR3 runs to 15 residues. The CDR3 nucleotides are TGTGCCACCAACCCCCCTGGGATGGGCAATCAGCCCCAGCATTTT. Protein: CATNPPGMGNQPQHF.

The chain couples TRBV4-3 to TRBJ2-3; TRBD2 matches 12 bases. This CDR3 is 16 amino acids long. Germline-derived CDR1 and CDR2 are LGHNA and YSLEER. V lost 0 bases, J lost 4 bases, and 2 bases stayed unmatched. CDR3 residues: CASSQDLAGGPDTQYF. CDR3 coding DNA: TGCGCCAGCAGCCAAGATCTAGCGGGAGGGCCAGATACGCAGTATTTT.

This clone turned up a few times. The chain recombines TRBV7-2 with TRBJ2-3; 13 bases agree with TRBD2. The CDR3 sequence is 14 residues long. V shed 10 bases and J 8 bases; nucleotides not matched to a gene: 9. Germline CDR1 reads SGHTA; CDR2 reads FQGNSA. Here the CDR3 reads CATVTSGRSGTQYF. The DNA of the CDR3 is TGTGCCACCGTGACTAGCGGGAGGTCTGGTACGCAGTATTTT.

The J gene is TRBJ2-5, the V gene TRBV7-8; unclear D gene. The V gene lost 2 bases and the J gene lost 0 bases, with 13 bases spanning the gap. Germline assignment: CDR1 SGHVS and CDR2 FQNEAQ. The CDR3 consists of 16 residues. In DNA, the CDR3 is TGTGCCAGCAGCTTAAGAGCCCCAACGTACCAAGAGACCCAGTACTTC. Its translation: CASSLRAPTYQETQYF.

The V and J genes are TRBV5-1 and TRBJ2-6; D ambiguous. The CDR3 spans 15 residues. V was clipped by 1 base and J by 1 base, with 6 bases between them. Germline assignment: CDR1 SGHRS and CDR2 YFSETQ. CDR3 loop: CASSLLESGANVLTF. CDR3 coding DNA: TGCGCCAGCAGCTTGCTCGAGTCTGGGGCCAACGTCCTGACTTTC.

J is TRBJ1-5 and V is TRBV9; 7 bases map to TRBD1. Germline CDR1 and CDR2: SGDLS and YYNGEE. V shed 2 bases, J shed 4 bases, and the junction held 6 bases outside the gene matches. The CDR3 contains 15 residues. The CDR3 protein is CASSVGTVENQPQHF. The CDR3 DNA reads TGTGCCAGCAGCGTCGGGACAGTAGAAAATCAGCCCCAGCATTTT. The whole variable domain, remainder taken from reference TRBV9 and TRBJ1-5, is DSGVTQTPKHLITATGQRVTLRCSPRSGDLSVYWYQQSLDQGLQFLIQYYNGEERAKGNILERFSAQQFPDLHSELNLSSLELGDSALYFCASSVGTVENQPQHFGDGTRLSIL.

The rearrangement joins TRBV15 to TRBJ2-3, with TRBD2 matching 7 bases. The CDR3 is 15 amino acids. V gave up 6 bases and J gave up 2 bases; unmatched junction bases: 8. Germline CDR1 is LNHNV and CDR2 is YYDKDF (reference sequence). The DNA for the CDR3 is TGTGCCACCAGAGCCTTCGGGGGGAACACAGATACGCAGTATTTT. This gives the protein CATRAFGGNTDTQYF.

This sequence joins TRBV7-2 and TRBJ1-1, with no clear D. Trimming removed 1 base at V and 1 base at J, with 10 bases between. The germline gives CDR1 SGHTA, CDR2 FQGNSA. The CDR3 sequence is 15 residues long. The CDR3 loop reads CASSLEGSPNTEAFF. As DNA, the CDR3 is TGTGCCAGCAGCTTAGAGGGCAGCCCGAACACTGAAGCTTTCTTT.

The CDR3 loop reads CASSQDQGYEQYF. DNA of the CDR3: TGCGCCAGCAGCCAAGATCAAGGATACGAGCAGTACTTC. The chain recombines TRBV4-1 with TRBJ2-7; D unclear. CDR3 length equals 13 residues. V was cut by 0 bases and J by 4 bases, with 7 bases left in between. From germline, CDR1 is MGHRA and CDR2 YSYEKL.

The chain carries TRBV7-2 and TRBJ2-7; TRBD2 matches at 7 bases. With 1 base clipped from V and 1 base from J, the junction kept 4 bases outside the gene matches. The CDR3 sequence is 15 residues long. Germline loops: CDR1 SGHTA, CDR2 FQGNSA. The CDR3 nucleotides are TGTGCCAGCAGCTTAGTTAGCGGGTCTTCCTACGAGCAGTACTTC. This gives the protein CASSLVSGSSYEQYF.

The CDR3 protein is CASSLFRAGYTNEKLFF. For the CDR3, the DNA is TGTGCCAGCAGCTTGTTCAGGGCAGGGTACACTAATGAAAAACTGTTTTTT. V is TRBV4-2 and J is TRBJ1-4; D is possibly TRBD1 (5 bases). This CDR3 is 17 amino acids long. V lost 5 bases, J lost 2 bases, and 18 bases lay in between. Germline CDR1 LGHNA, CDR2 YNFKEQ.

Here the CDR3 DNA reads TGTGCCACCAGTCCATCCAGCGGGAGGGTGGAGACCCAGTACTTC. Protein product: CATSPSSGRVETQYF. The chain joins TRBV15 to TRBJ2-5; 10 positions match TRBD2. Germline V gives CDR1 LNHNV, CDR2 YYDKDF (reference sequence). V gave up 6 bases and J gave up 5 bases; unmatched junction bases: 9. The CDR3 is made up of 15 amino acids.

The chain combines TRBV18 with TRBJ2-2; 7 positions agree with TRBD2. Germline CDR1 and CDR2: KGHSH and LQKENI. This CDR3 spans 16 amino acids. Germline trimming cut 2 bases from V and 5 bases from J; bases unmatched to any gene: 8. CDR3 DNA sequence: TGTGCCAGCTCACCAGAATTCGGGAGGAGGACCGGGGAGCTGTTTTTT. Protein: CASSPEFGRRTGELFF.

J is TRBJ2-2 and V is TRBV10-3, with D possibly TRBD2 on 5 matching bases. V lost 4 bases to trimming and J lost 5 bases, with 11 bases between them. CDR1 and CDR2 (germline): ENHRY, SYGVKD. The CDR3 extends over 14 amino acids. CDR3 sequence reads: CAISVGRDTGELFF. In DNA form, the CDR3 reads TGTGCCATCAGTGTTGGTCGGGATACCGGGGAGCTGTTTTTT.

The V gene is TRBV19, the J gene TRBJ2-2, with D unclear. V lost 7 bases and J 2 bases, leaving 11 bases between the germline ends. Germline lookup yields CDR1 LNHDA and CDR2 SQIVND (reference sequence). The CDR3 sequence is 14 residues long. The CDR3 DNA sequence: TGTGCCAGTACCCCTTGGGCAAACACCGGGGAGCTGTTTTTT. It is translated as CASTPWANTGELFF.

This clone was counted a single time. The chain has TRBV4-1 and TRBJ1-2; TRBD1 matches 10 bases. CDR3 size: 15 residues. Germline V gives CDR1 MGHRA, CDR2 YSYEKL. V trimming: 3 bases; J trimming: 0 bases; junction bases outside the gene matches: 1. The CDR3 DNA is TGCGCCAGCAGCCATGGACAGGGGGCTAACTATGGCTACACCTTC. It is translated as CASSHGQGANYGYTF.

The chain joins TRBV25-1 to TRBJ2-3; TRBD2 aligns across 7 bases. Germline trimming cut 0 bases from V and 0 bases from J; bases unmatched to any gene: 0. Germline assignment: CDR1 MGHDK and CDR2 SYGVNS. This CDR3 is 15 amino acids long. In DNA form, the CDR3 reads TGTGCCAGCAGTGAATATAGCGGGAGCACAGATACGCAGTATTTT. Its translation: CASSEYSGSTDTQYF.